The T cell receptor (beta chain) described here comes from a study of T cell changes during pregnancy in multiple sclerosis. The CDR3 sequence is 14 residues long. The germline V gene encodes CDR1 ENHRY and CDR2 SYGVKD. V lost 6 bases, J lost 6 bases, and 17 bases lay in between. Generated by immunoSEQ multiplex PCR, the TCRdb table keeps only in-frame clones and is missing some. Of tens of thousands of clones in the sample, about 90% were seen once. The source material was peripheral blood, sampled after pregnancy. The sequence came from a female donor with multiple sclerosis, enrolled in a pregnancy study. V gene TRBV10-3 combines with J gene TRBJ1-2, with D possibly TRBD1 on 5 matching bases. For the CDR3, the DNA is TGTGCCATCAGCCAAGGACATTATCCGAATGGCTACACCTTC. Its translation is CAISQGHYPNGYTF.